This TCR beta chain was found in a study of cytomegalovirus exposure and HLA in healthy donors (dated by TCRdb to 2016 to 2017). Regarding the study in general: In an earlier analysis of 450 to 750 of the donors, less than 350 Gb of sequence data and 95 million to 130 million unique TCR beta sequences from 150 million to 200 million T cells were reported. To study patterns of TCR occurrence, a later analysis re-analyzed previously published TCR beta repertoires from 666 donors and added high-resolution HLA genotyping. Typing coverage varied by locus: roughly 629-640 donors for A, B, C, DRB1 and DQB1; more than 500 for DQA1; about 600 for DPA1; roughly 470 for DPB1. Alongside the repertoire data, information on donor age, sex, ethnicity and CMV serostatus was compiled. The study combined high-throughput TCR immunosequencing, statistical association of individual TCRs with disease status, and machine learning to predict cytomegalovirus infection status. The T cell repertoires of around 670 subjects were profiled by immunosequencing and related to cytomegalovirus serostatus. Across 398 genotyped donors of the cohort, an average of about 240,000 unique TCR beta nucleotide sequences per donor were sequenced, and around 20% of those sequences were non-productive. A later genetic analysis used genome-wide SNP genotypes for 398 of the 666 donors, treating that subset as a discovery cohort. Every discovery cohort repertoire had been produced on one sequencing platform. A handful of DR-DQ haplotypes were handled as single units for association and clustering because linkage in the cohort was strong. The aim of the study was to test whether cataloging public T cell receptors could identify signatures of past pathogen exposure. Roughly 300 gigabases of sequencing data and 70 million to 100 million unique TCR sequences made up an early release that covered around 640 HLA-typed donors. In an earlier analysis of roughly 580 of the donors, high-throughput TCR beta sequencing was used to judge whether each TCR beta V gene segment behaved as functional or pseudogenic. HLA typing included class I and class II loci at four-digit resolution. Along with the approximately 650-subject first cohort, a separate validation cohort of more than 90 different subjects was used. Among the roughly 400 genotyped donors, about 85% belonged to the genetic ancestry cluster associated with self-reported Caucasian donors. Rather than using new phenotypic data, the later analysis identified candidate immune exposures from TCR beta sequences and from how often those sequences occurred across donors. What the study reported, not specific to this receptor: Specific HLA alleles were associated with some 15,000 TCR beta sequences at a false discovery rate of 0.05 in a later analysis. When HLA alleles, especially DR and DQ, strongly co-occurred, attributing TCR associations to individual alleles was difficult. The study listed 164 TCR beta chains as associated with cytomegalovirus. In vitro tests confirmed that a few of the cytomegalovirus-associated TCR beta chains recognize cytomegalovirus antigens. Because counts were too low, roughly 16 rarely observed V segments, including chromosome 9 orphons, were excluded from the earlier analysis of some 540 of the donors. An earlier analysis of around 600 of the donors showed that most TCR beta V segments appeared in productive rearrangements either about 87% or about 30% of the time, which broadly matched IMGT annotations. A further reported finding was that TCR beta sequences accurately predicted the HLA-A and HLA-B alleles for most subjects in the first cohort. V-gene and J-gene trimming of TCR beta chains was associated with a missense DCLRE1C variant in a later genetic analysis, and the association was replicated in an independent cohort. A later analysis found that TCR association rates varied across HLA loci, with DRB1 alleles showing the most associated TCRs and HLA-C alleles the fewest. HLA typing was unavailable for some donors at each locus, so association tests used only the typed subset. The classifier was reported to diagnose cytomegalovirus status with high specificity and sensitivity in both the original and validation cohorts. According to the authors, the approach could potentially be generalized to other disease states and immunological phenotypes. According to a later analysis, parvovirus B19, influenza, CMV and Epstein-Barr virus appeared linked to several top co-occurrence clusters. According to a later genetic analysis, donors in an Asian-associated ancestry cluster had fewer N-insertions in productive TCRs than the approximately 630-donor mean. In this cohort, only TCR beta chains were sequenced, and detectable features were limited by the absence of alpha or paired-chain data. In a later analysis, HLA-associated TCR beta chains showed more clonal expansion and lower generation probabilities than non-associated chains that were equally common. According to a later analysis, most CMV-associated TCR beta chains appeared to be HLA-restricted, and the HLA associations seemed to be driven largely by CMV exposure. The sequencing pipeline was judged likely to have produced a cluster of highly shared sequence variants as a technical artifact. Some IMGT-functional V segments, including TRBV6-2 and TRBV6-3, could not be told apart with the 87-base-pair reads, so those segments were excluded. Presence/absence analyses assumed roughly uniform sequencing depth across donors, an assumption that may not hold. For the cohort, immune exposure information was limited to CMV serostatus. Correlated functional status among segregating V segments might be attributable to linkage disequilibrium, but an unknown experimental factor could not be ruled out. Across donors, most TCR sequences were observed very rarely, whereas some public TCRs were present in many individuals.

Details on this clone: Its specific antigen is unknown. Base qualities were left out, and no much larger clone turns up one base away.

In total, 500 to 700 healthy bone marrow donors made up the cohort. All cohort members were sampled while nominally healthy, although unrecorded immune exposures were likely present. The donor tested CMV seropositive and was one of the 289 seropositive cohort members. A peripheral blood sample was provided by each donor, and peripheral blood mononuclear cells were used for TCR beta sequencing. The Qiagen DNeasy Blood Extraction Kit was used to extract genomic DNA from the blood cell samples. The CDR3 starts with the cysteine, ends with the phenylalanine, and has 15 residues. The CDR3 DNA has 45 bases and is translated from base 1. Unmatched junction bases come to 7, with V trimmed by 4 bases and J by 4 bases. As encoded in the germline V gene, CDR1 is SGDLS while CDR2 is YYNGEE. Receptor amplification or capture employed the immunoSEQ multiplex PCR assay. The multiplex PCR relied on a mix of 60 forward primers for TCR Vbeta segments and 13 reverse primers for TCR Jbeta segments. The CDR3 region of rearranged TCR beta genes was amplified from genomic DNA with a multiplex PCR assay. On the Illumina HiSeq System, the amplified TCR beta libraries were sequenced as 87-base-pair reads. The original pipeline was this. A later analysis tallied around 80 million unique TCR beta chains across the roughly 610 repertoires, and approximately 12 million of those chains were shared by two or more donors. To remove PCR and sequencing errors, raw reads were error-corrected and collapsed into unique sequences using a nearest-neighbor algorithm that merged closely related sequences. V, D and J gene segments were assigned by aligning CDR3 sequences to IMGT reference sequences. Each retained sequence needed at least a six-nucleotide match to both a V gene segment and a J gene segment. A rearrangement counted as productive if the CDR3 had no stop codons and remained in frame with V and J, and every other rearrangement counted as non-productive. CDR3 was defined by IMGT convention, running from the second conserved V-encoded cysteine to the conserved J-encoded phenylalanine. The earlier analysis of about 500 of the donors excluded sequences that lacked an unambiguous match to a single V gene segment. In an earlier analysis of around 600 of the donors, V segments were called functional above 56.7% productive rearrangements and were called segregating when the between-donor standard deviation exceeded 5%. A statistical classification framework was built to diagnose cytomegalovirus status from the catalog of TCR beta chain sequences. V and J gene assignment, in a later analysis, came from comparing TCR nucleotide sequences with IMGT/GENE-DB human TR gene sequences. A later analysis assigned CDR3 sequences and most-parsimonious VDJ recombination scenarios with the TCRdist pipeline. A later analysis defined each TCR beta chain by its CDR3 amino acid sequence plus V-gene family, and excluded reads lacking a unique V-gene family. A later analysis removed 500 to 650 highly shared, low-generation-probability nucleotide sequences to deal with suspected cross-contamination and a sequencing artifact. A later analysis calculated a clonal expansion index for each public chain from normalized within-repertoire ranks of inferred template counts. In a later analysis, generation probabilities were computed using a VDJ recombination model fitted to out-of-frame rearrangements, and the results were checked against IGoR. A later analysis scored TCR-TCR, TCR-HLA and TCR-CMV co-occurrence with hypergeometric tests, applying a repertoire-size bias correction to TCR pairs. In a later analysis, false discovery rates were estimated by permuting HLA or CMV assignments 20 times. In a later analysis, co-occurring TCRs were grouped using DBSCAN, with TCRdist sequence similarity added in when clustering inside HLA-allele-positive subsets. Repertoires with fewer than 30,000 or more than 120,000 public chains, plus five repertoires with anomalous nucleotide sharing, were excluded from co-occurrence clustering. Held by TCRdb, this immuneACCESS table contains in-frame sequences only and omits some clones. Under half of the omission traces to an unresolved V gene where checked; the cause of the rest is unknown. That table is the source of V, J and clone size, and D and trimming were worked out from the DNA. The table for this sample lists about 160,000 clones; 82% of them were counted only once. The ten largest account for about 1.6% of the sample.

The TCR was taken from a girl aged 5-17 years in good health and CMV-seropositive. Sequenced sample: PBMCs. Recombination connected TRBV9 to TRBJ2-5, with 10 bases matching TRBD2. The CDR3 is CASSQSGGAGETQYF. The DNA sequence is given as TGTGCCAGCAGCCAAAGCGGGGGGGCTGGAGAGACCCAGTACTTC.